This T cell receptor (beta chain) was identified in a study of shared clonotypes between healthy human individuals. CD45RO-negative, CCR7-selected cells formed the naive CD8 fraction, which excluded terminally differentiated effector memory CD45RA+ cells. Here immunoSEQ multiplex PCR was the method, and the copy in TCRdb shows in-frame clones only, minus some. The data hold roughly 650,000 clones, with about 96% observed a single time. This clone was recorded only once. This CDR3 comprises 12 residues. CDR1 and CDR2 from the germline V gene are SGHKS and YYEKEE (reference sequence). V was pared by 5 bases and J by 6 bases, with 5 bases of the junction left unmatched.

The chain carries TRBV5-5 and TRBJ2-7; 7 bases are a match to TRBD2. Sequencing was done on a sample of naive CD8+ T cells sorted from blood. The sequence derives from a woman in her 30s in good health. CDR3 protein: CASSWGGSEQYF. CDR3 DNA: TGTGCCAGCAGTTGGGGCGGGAGCGAGCAGTACTTC.